The 23 T cell receptor beta chains in this list originate from one sample, sequenced in a study of blood T cell repertoires in COVID-19. Some clones are missing from TCRdb's copy, which holds only in-frame ones; the method was immunoSEQ multiplex PCR. In the table there are roughly 130,000 clones, more than 70% of which are singletons. Sequenced material: peripheral blood. The receptors come from a woman in her 30s who had recovered from COVID-19.

A single count supports this clone. The rearrangement joins TRBV14 to TRBJ1-1; D possibly corresponds to TRBD1 (5 bases). CDR1 and CDR2 (germline): SGHDN, FVKESK. V was clipped by 4 bases and J by 3 bases, with 24 bases between them. The CDR3 covers 18 residues. CDR3: CASSPDGTISGRDTEAFF. DNA of the CDR3: TGTGCCAGCAGCCCTGACGGGACTATATCGGGGAGAGACACTGAAGCTTTCTTT.

This rearrangement joins TRBV15 to TRBJ1-1; 7 nucleotides align to TRBD1. The CDR3 sequence is 15 residues long. With 5 bases clipped from V and 1 base from J, the junction kept 7 bases outside the gene matches. The germline gives CDR1 LNHNV, CDR2 YYDKDF (reference sequence). CDR3 DNA: TGTGCCACCAGCGCCAAGACAGGGCCGAACACTGAAGCTTTCTTT. Its protein product is CATSAKTGPNTEAFF.

This chain connects TRBV6-1 to TRBJ1-4; D remains unclear. Germline assignment: CDR1 MNHNS and CDR2 SASEGT. The CDR3 runs 16 residues. V shed 1 base and J shed 3 bases, with 12 bases lying between them. CDR3 in amino acids: CASSEVDGQSNEKLFF. In DNA, the CDR3 is TGTGCCAGCAGTGAAGTGGATGGGCAGTCTAATGAAAAACTGTTTTTT.

The chain is built from TRBV5-4 and TRBJ1-6; the D gene is possibly TRBD1 (6 bases). The CDR3 totals 18 residues. The germline gives CDR1 SGHNT, CDR2 YYREEE (reference sequence). V shed 2 bases and J shed 0 bases, with 15 bases lying between them. The CDR3: CASSFGTRSHSYNSPLHF. CDR3 DNA sequence: TGTGCCAGCAGCTTCGGGACACGGAGTCACTCCTATAATTCACCCCTCCACTTT.

V gene TRBV6-5 combines with J gene TRBJ1-2; D gene unclear. With 4 bases removed from V and 4 bases from J, the gap between germline ends came to 16 bases. The CDR3 contains 15 residues. CDR1 and CDR2 from the germline V gene are MNHEY and SVGAGI. The CDR3 reads CASSSHPGGSYGYTF. For the CDR3, the DNA is TGTGCCAGCAGTTCCCATCCGGGAGGTAGCTATGGCTACACCTTC.

This clone was seen just once. This chain uses TRBV27 with TRBJ2-7; 10 nucleotides agree with TRBD1. Germline CDR1 MNHEY, CDR2 SMNVEV (reference sequence). The junction had 6 bases not matched to a gene; V was cut back by 1 base and J by 0 bases. CDR3 length equals 17 residues. CDR3 protein: CASSLFGGDRGSYEQYF. The CDR3 coding sequence is TGTGCCAGCAGTTTATTCGGGGGGGACAGGGGCTCCTACGAGCAGTACTTC.

This clone was seen more than once but under ten times. V usage is TRBV5-4 and J usage is TRBJ1-2; perhaps TRBD1 as D (6 bases). The CDR3 has 14 amino acids. V dropped 3 bases and J dropped 5 bases, with 14 bases sitting between them. Per the germline V gene, CDR1 is SGHNT and CDR2 is YYREEE (reference sequence). This CDR3 reads CASSSRQDGYGYTF. The CDR3 coding sequence is TGTGCCAGCAGCTCCCGACAGGATGGGTATGGCTACACCTTC.

The rearrangement uses TRBV30 and TRBJ1-4; D unclear. Germline V CDR1 and CDR2: GTSNPN, SVGIG (reference sequence). The CDR3 spans 16 residues. V was clipped by 4 bases and J by 0 bases, with 15 bases between them. CDR3 DNA: TGTGCCTGGACTTTAGAGCCGACTGCAACTAATGAAAAACTGTTTTTT. This encodes CAWTLEPTATNEKLFF.

V and J are TRBV7-9 and TRBJ1-4; unclear D gene. The germline gives CDR1 SEHNR, CDR2 FQNEAQ (reference sequence). Trimming pared 5 bases from V and 3 bases from J, leaving 13 bases between. The CDR3 consists of 15 residues. The CDR3 DNA follows: TGTGCCAGCAGCGTCCAACAGCCGTCTAATGAAAAACTGTTTTTT. Protein sequence: CASSVQQPSNEKLFF.

V gene TRBV11-3 combines with J gene TRBJ2-7; maybe TRBD2 (6 bases). The CDR3 has 13 amino acids. V lost 0 bases, J lost 7 bases, and 10 bases lay in between. In germline, CDR1 is SGHNT, CDR2 YENEEA. In nucleotides, the CDR3 is TGTGCCAGCAGCTTAGATGGAGGGAGGGAGCAGTACTTC. Amino acid sequence: CASSLDGGREQYF.

This chain connects TRBV29-1 to TRBJ2-1, with 7 bases fitting TRBD1. Germline V lookup: CDR1 SQVTM, CDR2 ANQGSEA. The CDR3 contains 13 residues. The ends lost 3 bases at V and 6 bases at J; junction bases unmatched: 5. The CDR3, as DNA: TGCAGCGTTGACAGGGGGTTAGGCAATGAGCAGTTCTTC. This encodes CSVDRGLGNEQFF.

The V and J genes are TRBV7-2 and TRBJ2-7; 11 bases align to TRBD2. This CDR3 spans 14 amino acids. Unmatched junction bases numbered 5, after V lost 6 bases and J lost 4 bases. The germline V gene encodes CDR1 SGHTA and CDR2 FQGNSA. The CDR3 protein is CASRPLAGGYEQYF. The CDR3 DNA is TGTGCCAGCAGGCCGCTAGCGGGAGGTTACGAGCAGTACTTC. The complete variable domain, with remaining parts taken from reference TRBV7-2 and TRBJ2-7, reads GAGVSQSPSNKVTEKGKDVELRCDPISGHTALYWYRQSLGQGLEFLIYFQGNSAPDKSGLPSDRFSAERTGGSVSTLTIQRTQQEDSAVYLCASRPLAGGYEQYFGPGTRLTVT.

The V gene is TRBV9, the J gene TRBJ2-2; no definite D call. The CDR3 extends over 15 amino acids. V lost 4 bases, J lost 0 bases, and 10 bases lay in between. Germline-derived CDR1 and CDR2 are SGDLS and YYNGEE. The CDR3 bases are TGTGCCAGCAGCCCCAGAACCTCGAACACCGGGGAGCTGTTTTTT. Amino acid sequence: CASSPRTSNTGELFF.

V is TRBV5-6 and J is TRBJ1-5, with TRBD1 as a possible D gene (5 bases). CDR3 length: 16 amino acids. Germline CDR1 reads SGHDT; CDR2 reads YYEEEE. V was clipped by 0 bases and J by 5 bases, with 15 bases between them. CDR3 bases: TGTGCCAGCAGCTTGGGGGGCTGGGGTGGGGATCAGCCCCAGCATTTT. Encoded protein: CASSLGGWGGDQPQHF.

The chain recombines TRBV19 with TRBJ1-1, with D perhaps matching TRBD1 (5 bases). Trimming took off 8 bases at V and 0 bases at J, with 22 bases between the two ends. The CDR3 has 17 amino acids. Germline V gives CDR1 LNHDA, CDR2 SQIVND (reference sequence). For the CDR3, the DNA is TGTGCCAGTTGGTTCCGCTCTCAGGGAACTATGAACACTGAAGCTTTCTTT. Translation gives CASWFRSQGTMNTEAFF.

This chain joins TRBV6-2 or TRBV6-3 and TRBJ1-2; 9 nucleotides match TRBD1. The CDR3 is made up of 16 amino acids. With 0 bases clipped from V and 4 bases from J, the junction kept 6 bases outside the gene matches. CDR1 and CDR2 from the germline V gene are MNHEY and SVGEGT. CDR3 sequence: CASSYSTDRGSYGYTF. The CDR3 DNA reads TGTGCCAGCAGTTACTCGACGGACAGGGGCTCCTATGGCTACACCTTC.

The chain couples TRBV7-3 to TRBJ1-1; 8 bases agree with TRBD1. The CDR3 is 13 residues long. In germline, CDR1 is SGHTA, CDR2 FQGTGA. The J segment lost 3 bases and the V segment lost 3 bases, leaving 0 bases of the junction unmatched. Here the CDR3 reads CASSLTGDTEAFF. The CDR3 DNA is TGTGCCAGCAGCTTGACAGGGGACACTGAAGCTTTCTTT.

The J gene is TRBJ2-1, the V gene TRBV11-2, with D perhaps TRBD2 (5 bases). V lost 1 base to trimming and J lost 10 bases, with 17 bases between them. The CDR3 is made up of 15 amino acids. From germline, CDR1 is SGHAT and CDR2 FQNNGV. This CDR3 reads CASSLGATRLKEQFF. Here the CDR3 DNA reads TGTGCCAGCAGCTTAGGCGCTACTAGATTGAAAGAGCAGTTCTTC.

The rearrangement links TRBV19 to TRBJ2-3; TRBD2 might be the D (6 bases). This CDR3 has 16 residues. V lost 7 bases, J lost 0 bases, and 17 bases lay in between. CDR1 is LNHDA and CDR2 is SQIVND in the germline V gene (reference sequence). The CDR3 spells CASTDRGSASTDTQYF. Written as DNA, the CDR3 is TGTGCCAGTACTGATCGGGGGTCCGCTAGCACAGATACGCAGTATTTT.

The chain has TRBV2 and TRBJ2-2, with D possibly TRBD2 on 7 matching bases. The V gene lost 4 bases and the J gene lost 4 bases, with 22 bases spanning the gap. The germline V gene encodes CDR1 SNHLY and CDR2 FYNNEI. The CDR3 sequence is 18 residues long. CDR3 sequence reads: CASSGDWGGQAGTGELFF. The CDR3 DNA reads TGTGCCAGCAGTGGGGACTGGGGGGGCCAAGCGGGCACCGGGGAGCTGTTTTTT. The variable domain in full, completed from reference TRBV2 and TRBJ2-2, reads EPEVTQTPSHQVTQMGQEVILRCVPISNHLYFYWYRQILGQKVEFLVSFYNNEISEKSEIFDDQFSVERPDGSNFTLKIRSTKLEDSAMYFCASSGDWGGQAGTGELFFGEGSRLTVL.

This clone was observed a single time. The rearrangement links TRBV13 to TRBJ1-1; TRBD1 agrees at 7 bases. Germline trimming cut 0 bases from V and 0 bases from J; bases unmatched to any gene: 7. The CDR3 has 17 amino acids. From germline, CDR1 is PRHDT and CDR2 FYEKMQ (reference sequence). In nucleotides, the CDR3 is TGTGCCAGCAGCTTAGGGACAGGGAGATATATGAACACTGAAGCTTTCTTT. This translates into CASSLGTGRYMNTEAFF.

This clone has only one observation. The gene calls are TRBV18 and TRBJ2-1, with a tentative D call TRBD2 (5 bases). Germline values: CDR1 KGHSH, CDR2 LQKENI. V lost 6 bases and J 9 bases, leaving 15 bases between the germline ends. The CDR3 is 13 residues long. The CDR3 protein is CASSLLAGSEQFF. The CDR3 DNA reads TGTGCCAGCTCCCTTCTAGCAGGATCTGAGCAGTTCTTC.

The rearrangement uses TRBV5-4 and TRBJ1-4; D unresolved. Germline-derived CDR1 and CDR2 are SGHNT and YYREEE (reference sequence). The CDR3 totals 16 residues. V was trimmed by 5 bases and J by 7 bases, leaving 21 bases between them. The chain's CDR3 is CASSRLGSGDSEKLFF. CDR3 DNA sequence: TGTGCCAGCAGTCGGTTAGGATCCGGAGATAGTGAAAAACTGTTTTTT.